Listed below are T cell receptor beta chains from one sample, sequenced in a study of cytomegalovirus exposure and HLA in healthy donors. Sequencing was performed with immunoSEQ multiplex PCR; in TCRdb, only in-frame clones are kept and a portion is missing. The sample holds 95,000 to 150,000 clones, under 85% seen once. The sample comprised PBMCs. These receptors were collected from a woman in her forties in good health and CMV-seropositive. Each CDR3 is given with its conserved first and last residue. D genes are given only for firm matches. Clone size is given for some rows only: seen once, a few or many times, or a class if the clone is expanded.

.	TRBV6-5	TRBJ1-6	TRBD1	CASSLDRANNSPLHF	TGTGCCAGCAGTCTGGACAGGGCCAATAATTCACCCCTCCACTTT
.	TRBV28	TRBJ2-3	.	CASKDSGPTTDTQYF	TGTGCCAGCAAAGATAGCGGCCCAACCACAGATACGCAGTATTTT
.	TRBV6-5	TRBJ1-2	TRBD1	CASRARTGSHYGYTF	TGTGCCAGCAGGGCCCGGACAGGGAGTCACTATGGCTACACCTTC
.	TRBV21-1	TRBJ2-7	.	CASSKELALSYEQYF	TGTGCCAGCAGCAAAGAACTAGCGCTGTCCTACGAGCAGTACTTC
few	TRBV2	TRBJ2-3	.	CASSEEAGFTDTQYF	TGTGCCAGCAGTGAAGAGGCGGGATTCACAGATACGCAGTATTTT
.	TRBV6-1	TRBJ1-1	.	CASSDKNTEAFF	TGTGCCAGCAGTGATAAGAACACTGAAGCTTTCTTT
.	TRBV2	TRBJ2-7	TRBD1	CASSDRGLGARAYEQYF	TGTGCCAGCAGTGACAGGGGGCTTGGGGCCAGGGCTTACGAGCAGTACTTC
.	TRBV7-9	TRBJ2-1	TRBD2	CASSSTSGYNEQFF	TGTGCCAGCAGCTCGACTAGCGGCTACAATGAGCAGTTCTTC
.	TRBV14	TRBJ2-2	.	CASSHSGTGELFF	TGTGCCAGCAGCCACTCCGGCACCGGGGAGCTGTTTTTT
.	TRBV19	TRBJ1-1	TRBD1	CASSHRGVGTEAFF	TGTGCCAGTAGCCACAGGGGGGTAGGCACTGAAGCTTTCTTT
.	TRBV27	TRBJ2-5	TRBD1	CASSDRVMWTQYF	TGTGCCAGCTCGGACAGGGTCATGTGGACCCAGTACTTC
.	TRBV2	TRBJ2-1	.	CATLGLARANEQFF	TGTGCCACTTTAGGGCTAGCGAGGGCCAATGAGCAGTTCTTC
once	TRBV21-1	TRBJ1-3	.	CASSKAFDPSSGNTIYF	TGTGCCAGCAGCAAAGCTTTCGACCCTAGCTCTGGAAACACCATATATTTT
.	TRBV10-3	TRBJ2-6	TRBD1	CAIRGQGASNVLTF	TGTGCCATCAGGGGACAGGGGGCGTCCAACGTCCTGACTTTC
few	TRBV10-3	TRBJ2-1	TRBD1	CATQDRSVNEQFF	TGTGCCACCCAGGACAGGTCGGTCAATGAGCAGTTCTTC
.	TRBV5-1	TRBJ1-1	.	CASSLSSGMNTEAFF	TGCGCCAGCAGCTTGAGCTCAGGGATGAACACTGAAGCTTTCTTT
.	TRBV6-5	TRBJ2-3	TRBD2	CASRLGLANTDTQYF	TGTGCCAGCAGGCTGGGACTAGCAAACACAGATACGCAGTATTTT